This TCR beta chain was recorded in a study of CD8 T cells in ankylosing spondylitis (dated by TCRdb to about 2017). For context, the study as a whole: The study profiled T cell receptor beta repertoires in healthy donors and ankylosing spondylitis patients to find disease-linked TCR variants. Samples of peripheral blood were taken, and for ankylosing spondylitis patients, synovial fluid was collected as well. The full study cohort was made up of about 24 ankylosing spondylitis patients and roughly 100 healthy donors.

Spanning cysteine to phenylalanine, the CDR3 consists of 15 amino acids. The DNA shown is the 45-base CDR3, in frame from base 1. The germline V gene yields MNHNS for CDR1 and SASEGT for CDR2. Germline trimming amounts to 6 bases on V and 1 base on J, with 8 as the count of junction bases outside the gene matches. General findings and caveats noted by the study authors: The disease-linked clones were reported to be significantly enriched in matched synovial fluid samples from ankylosing spondylitis patients. Blood from ankylosing spondylitis patients appeared to be characterized by a TCR beta motif composed of under ten highly homologous amino acid variants. In peripheral blood, the disease-linked clones were found at relatively low frequencies and had a CD8+ phenotype. Some motif variants had previously been reported in the synovial fluid and blood of reactive arthritis patients, which suggests shared mechanisms of disease initiation.

This clonotype has a handful of counts. Its target antigen remains unknown. No base quality information exists; no much larger clone differs at one position. The run used an Illumina HiSeq 2500. TCR beta libraries were prepared by quantitative 5'-RACE with molecular barcodes. As for how the authors treated the data: A new computational method based on a probabilistic model of VDJ rearrangement was used to identify disease-linked TCR variants. The public reads were quality trimmed at Q25 with fastp and then assembled into clones with MiXCR by TCRdb, keeping productive beta chains. Merged by CDR3 protein, the rows form single entries marked with the most common genes and DNA. In this record, the V and J calls reflect TCRdb's handling and not the investigators' own analysis. This sample has 250,000 to 300,000 distinct CDR3 sequences in its table, and around 20% of those were observed once. The ten largest clones add up to roughly 8.3% of the sample.

The sample was blood, either unsorted or a sorted T cell fraction (not recorded which). The chain is encoded by TRBV6-1 joined to TRBJ1-1; 7 of the junction bases match TRBD1. This sequence was found in a male donor with ankylosing spondylitis or in good health (not recorded which). The CDR3 in this case is CASSTDRVRNTEAFF. The DNA reads as follows: TGTGCCAGCAGCACCGACAGGGTGAGGAACACTGAAGCTTTCTTT.